The 19 T cell receptor beta chains in this list originate from one sample, sequenced in a study of tissue T cells after allogeneic stem cell transplantation. Time point of the sample: mouse harvest day 14 after allogeneic transplant. The graft held 10^6 splenic CD5+ T cells and 10^7 T-cell-depleted bone marrow cells. Clones were read by immunoSEQ multiplex PCR, and TCRdb kept only the in-frame ones, dropping some. Among about 9,000 clones listed, over 30% were seen once. What was sequenced was skin. The receptors derive from a female BALB/c mouse given C57BL/6 T cells with graft-versus-host disease after an allogeneic hematopoietic cell transplant.

The sample holds a few counts of this clone. Gene names refer to mouse genes. Coverage ceases 1 residue before the CDR3 finishes, and the germline J gene fills in the end. The J gene is TRBJ2-5, the V gene TRBV5, with 10 nucleotides matching TRBD2. The CDR3 has 15 residues. Germline CDR1 LGHNA, CDR2 YNLKQL (reference sequence). After removal of 0 bases from V and 4 bases from J, the junction contained 1 base not matched to a gene. CDR3 residues: CASSQDWGGKDTQYF. The DNA read from the CDR3 is TGTGCCAGCAGCCAAGACTGGGGGGGCAAAGACACCCAGTAC.

Note on this clone: All gene names here are mouse names. The read falls 1 residue short of the CDR3 end, and the missing part is taken from the germline J gene. The chain recombines TRBV3 with TRBJ2-1; 9 bases align to TRBD1. Germline CDR1 reads SNHLY; CDR2 reads FYNGKV (reference sequence). V was pared by 4 bases and J by 3 bases, with 4 bases of the junction left unmatched. The CDR3 loop spans 15 amino acids. The covered CDR3 bases are TGTGCCAGCAGCTCGTACAGGGGGCTCTATGCTGAGCAGTTC. It encodes CASSSYRGLYAEQF. The whole CDR3 is CASSSYRGLYAEQFF.

With respect to this clone: Each gene name is a mouse one. The CDR3 reads CSSSQRQSAETLYF. The DNA read from the CDR3 is TGCTCCAGCAGTCAAAGGCAGAGTGCAGAAACGCTGTAT. The chain employs TRBV23 and TRBJ2-3. The read finishes 1 residue shy of the CDR3 end, and the germline J gene is used to complete it. From germline, CDR1 is KGHTA and CDR2 FQNQQP. This CDR3 has 14 amino acids.

This clone occurred a few times. Gene names are the mouse ones. Read sequence stops 1 residue before the CDR3 end, and the germline J gene provides the missing end. This chain joins TRBV26 and TRBJ2-4; TRBD1 agrees at 7 bases. The CDR3 extends over 15 amino acids. Germline assignment: CDR1 KGHPV and CDR2 FQNQEV (reference sequence). V gave up 6 bases and J gave up 1 base; unmatched junction bases: 7. The CDR3 here is CASRQGREGQNTLYF. Incomplete CDR3 DNA: TGTGCCAGCAGACAGGGGAGAGAGGGTCAAAACACCTTGTAC.

This clone is categorized as medium-sized. The gene names here belong to mouse. The read ends 1 residue before the CDR3 terminus; that terminus is restored from the germline J gene. This rearrangement joins TRBV26 to TRBJ2-7, with unresolved D. Germline V CDR1 and CDR2: KGHPV, FQNQEV (reference sequence). The CDR3 is 14 amino acids. Between the trimmed V and J ends, which lost 2 bases and 0 bases, there was a span of 8 bases. The sequenced CDR3 bases are TGTGCCAGCAGTCTGCCAGGCCCCTCCTATGAACAGTAC. This sequence encodes CASSLPGPSYEQY. The CDR3 as a whole reads CASSLPGPSYEQYF.

Comments on this clone: The germline and genes are mouse ones. The CDR3 end falls 1 residue outside the read, so it is completed with the germline J gene. The chain carries TRBV23 and TRBJ2-1; the DNA was not used to check the table's D call, TRBD1. There are 14 residues in the CDR3. In germline, CDR1 is KGHTA, CDR2 FQNQQP. The sequenced CDR3 bases are TGCTCCAGCAGTCGACAGGGAGGCTATGCTGAGCAGTTC. Amino acids: CSSSRQGGYAEQF. The whole CDR3 is CSSSRQGGYAEQFF.

A word on this clone: Gene and germline names: mouse. Sequencing ends 1 residue short of the CDR3 end; the germline J gene provides the rest. V is TRBV23 and J is TRBJ1-4. Germline V gives CDR1 KGHTA, CDR2 FQNQQP. The CDR3 extends over 15 amino acids. CDR3: CSSSQEGRGNERLFF. CDR3 DNA (partial): TGCTCCAGCAGTCAAGAGGGGCGCGGGAACGAAAGATTATTT.

The sample holds a few counts of this clone. Genes here carry mouse names. Read data end 1 residue before the CDR3 end; the end is taken from the germline J gene. The chain couples TRBV26 to TRBJ2-1, with 10 bases aligning to TRBD2. Germline-derived CDR1 and CDR2 are KGHPV and FQNQEV (reference sequence). CDR3 length: 16 amino acids. The V gene end was trimmed by 4 bases and the J gene end by 0 bases; junction bases not matched to a gene: 3. The covered CDR3 bases are TGTGCCAGCAGTCCACTGGGGGGGTATAACTATGCTGAGCAGTTC. As protein: CASSPLGGYNYAEQF. The whole CDR3 sequence reads CASSPLGGYNYAEQFF.

Remarks on this clone: Gene names are the mouse ones. The read is 1 residue too short to cover the CDR3 end, so that end is filled in from the germline J gene. V is TRBV23 and J is TRBJ2-5. This CDR3 comprises 14 residues. CDR1 and CDR2 from the germline V gene are KGHTA and FQNQQP. The sequenced CDR3 bases are TGCTCCAGCAGTCGGGACCCCCTCCAAGACACCCAGTAC. It is translated as CSSSRDPLQDTQY. The complete CDR3 protein is CSSSRDPLQDTQYF. Full variable domain (rest looked up from reference TRBV23 and TRBJ2-5): DAAVTQKPRYLIKMKGQEAEMKCIPEKGHTAVFWYQQKQSKELKFLIYFQNQQPLDQIDMVKERFSAVCPSSSLCSLGIRTCEAEDSALYLCSSSRDPLQDTQYFGPGTRLLVL.

A remark on this clone: Mouse gene names and germline throughout. The CDR3 end falls 1 residue outside the read, so it is completed with the germline J gene. V gene TRBV1 combines with J gene TRBJ2-7; D remains ambiguous. V lost 1 base and J lost 0, with 7 bases in between. The CDR3 extends over 14 amino acids. Germline V gives CDR1 NSQYPW, CDR2 LRSPGD (reference sequence). The CDR3 loop is CTCSAGQSSYEQYF. The CDR3 bases that were read are TGCACCTGCAGTGCAGGACAAAGCTCCTATGAACAGTAC.

As for this clone: Gene and germline names: mouse. The CDR3 end lies 1 residue beyond the end of the read and is filled in from the germline J gene. The chain employs TRBV26 and TRBJ2-4; 7 bases map to TRBD2. The ends lost 4 bases at V and 0 bases at J; junction bases unmatched: 4. The V gene's germline CDR1 is KGHPV and CDR2 FQNQEV (reference sequence). There are 15 residues in the CDR3. CDR3 DNA, as far as it was read: TGTGCCAGCAGTCCTGACTGGGTCAGTCAAAACACCTTGTAC. The encoded protein is CASSPDWVSQNTLY. The CDR3 in its entirety is CASSPDWVSQNTLYF.

On this clone: Gene labels here are mouse ones. With the read ending 1 residue before the CDR3 end, the germline J gene is used to fill in that end. The V gene is TRBV26, the J gene TRBJ1-1, with D possibly TRBD1 on 5 matching bases. The CDR3 extends over 13 amino acids. V was clipped by 6 bases and J by 1 base, with 9 bases between them. The germline CDR1 and CDR2 sequences are KGHPV and FQNQEV (reference sequence). CDR3 sequence: CASRRDRNTEVFF. The DNA read from the CDR3 is TGTGCCAGCAGGAGGGACCGAAACACAGAAGTCTTC.

For this clone: Germline and genes here are mouse. The read terminates 1 residue before the CDR3 end, so the remaining end is supplied by the germline J gene. This chain connects TRBV19 to TRBJ2-7; 10 bases agree with TRBD2. This CDR3 has 14 residues. V trimming: 5 bases; J trimming: 2 bases; junction bases outside the gene matches: 4. Germline CDR1 and CDR2: FNHDT and SITEND (reference sequence). The CDR3 here is CASSTTGGPYEQYF. Incomplete CDR3 DNA: TGTGCCAGCAGCACGACTGGGGGGCCCTATGAACAGTAC. Supplemented by reference TRBV19 and TRBJ2-7, the full variable domain reads GGIITQTPKFLIGQEGQKLTLKCQQNFNHDTMYWYRQDSGKGLRLIYYSITENDLQKGDLSEGYDASREKKSSFSLTVTSAQKNEMAVFLCASSTTGGPYEQYFGPGTRLTVL.

This clone was counted a few times. All gene names here are mouse names. Read coverage stops 1 residue before the CDR3 terminus; the germline J gene supplies the remainder. The chain uses TRBV24 and TRBJ1-4; D possibly corresponds to TRBD1 (5 bases). Between the trimmed V and J ends, which lost 2 bases and 0 bases, there was a span of 7 bases. Germline V gene lookup returns CDR1 KGHTA and CDR2 FRNEEI. CDR3 length: 15 residues. The CDR3 protein is CASSLGAISNERLFF. The sequenced part of the CDR3 DNA is TGTGCCAGCAGTCTGGGGGCAATTTCCAACGAAAGATTATTT.

This clone was observed a handful of times. Mouse names are used for the genes. The read terminates 1 residue ahead of where the CDR3 ends, so the germline J gene completes it. The rearrangement uses TRBV23 and TRBJ2-5; the table's D call TRBD2 went unverified against the DNA. CDR1 is KGHTA, CDR2 FQNQQP, per germline. The CDR3 is made up of 14 amino acids. The DNA read from the CDR3 is TGCTCCAGCAGTAGGACTGGGAACCAAGACACCCAGTAC. Its protein product is CSSSRTGNQDTQY. The entire CDR3 sequence reads CSSSRTGNQDTQYF.

This clone was detected a few times. Gene and germline names: mouse. CDR3 bases read: TGTGGTGCTAGGTGGGAAGTCTATGCTGAGCAGTTC. Translation: CGARWEVYAEQF. The CDR3 in full is CGARWEVYAEQFF. The V call is TRBV20, the J call TRBJ2-1; D call uncertain. The missing CDR3 end, 1 residue past where the read stops, is filled in from the germline J gene. Germline V CDR1 and CDR2: GFQATS, STVNSAI. There are 13 residues in the CDR3. V lost 2 bases to trimming and J lost 3 bases, with 8 bases between them.

This clone is medium-sized within its sample. Gene names and germline refer to mouse. The CDR3 end lies 1 residue beyond the end of the read and is filled in from the germline J gene. V gene TRBV13-1 combines with J gene TRBJ1-2; TRBD1 agrees at 7 bases. The length of the CDR3 is 15 residues. CDR1 is NSHNY, CDR2 SYGAGN, per germline. V dropped 0 bases and J dropped 0; count of bases not matched to a gene: 2. The chain's CDR3 is CASSDGQGANSDYTF. The CDR3 DNA, read in part, is TGTGCCAGCAGTGATGGACAGGGTGCAAACTCCGACTACACC.

With regard to this clone: Here the gene names and germline are mouse. Read data end 1 residue before the CDR3 end; the end is taken from the germline J gene. J is TRBJ1-2 and V is TRBV26; D is unclear. The CDR3 loop spans 13 amino acids. The germline CDR1 and CDR2 sequences are KGHPV and FQNQEV (reference sequence). Deletions cut 4 bases from V and 0 bases from J, with 6 bases between. CDR3 DNA, as far as it was read: TGTGCCAGCAGTCCTACAGCAAACTCCGACTACACC. Encoded protein: CASSPTANSDYT. The full CDR3 reads CASSPTANSDYTF. The full variable domain, with the rest looked up from reference TRBV26 and TRBJ1-2, is NSKVIQTPRYLVKGQGQKAKMRCIPEKGHPVVFWYQQNKNNEFKFLINFQNQEVLQQIDMTEKRFSAECPSNSPCSLEIQSSEAGDSALYLCASSPTANSDYTFGSGTRLLVI.

This clone has a handful of counts. The genes and germline here are from mouse. The read halts 1 residue ahead of the CDR3 end, with the missing end drawn from the germline J gene. The same CDR3 arises from other DNA sequences in this sample as well. The chain recombines TRBV26 with TRBJ2-3; no firm D call. The CDR3 sequence is 13 residues long. Trimming removed 4 bases from V and 0 bases from J, with 5 bases in between. CDR1 is KGHPV, CDR2 FQNQEV, per germline (reference sequence). The sequenced part of the CDR3 DNA is TGTGCCAGCAGTCCGATCAGTGCAGAAACGCTGTAT. It specifies CASSPISAETLY. The entire CDR3 reads CASSPISAETLYF.